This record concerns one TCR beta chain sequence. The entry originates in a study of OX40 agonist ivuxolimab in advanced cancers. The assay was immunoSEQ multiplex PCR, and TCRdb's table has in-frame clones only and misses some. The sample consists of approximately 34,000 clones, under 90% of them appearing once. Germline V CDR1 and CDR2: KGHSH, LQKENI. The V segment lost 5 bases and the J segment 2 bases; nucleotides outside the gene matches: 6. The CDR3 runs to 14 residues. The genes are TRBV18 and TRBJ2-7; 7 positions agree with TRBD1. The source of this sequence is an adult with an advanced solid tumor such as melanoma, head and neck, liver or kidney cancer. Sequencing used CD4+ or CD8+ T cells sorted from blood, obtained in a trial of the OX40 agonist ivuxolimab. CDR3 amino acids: CASSTSGTAYEQYF. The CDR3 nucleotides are TGTGCCAGCTCAACATCCGGGACAGCCTACGAGCAGTACTTC.